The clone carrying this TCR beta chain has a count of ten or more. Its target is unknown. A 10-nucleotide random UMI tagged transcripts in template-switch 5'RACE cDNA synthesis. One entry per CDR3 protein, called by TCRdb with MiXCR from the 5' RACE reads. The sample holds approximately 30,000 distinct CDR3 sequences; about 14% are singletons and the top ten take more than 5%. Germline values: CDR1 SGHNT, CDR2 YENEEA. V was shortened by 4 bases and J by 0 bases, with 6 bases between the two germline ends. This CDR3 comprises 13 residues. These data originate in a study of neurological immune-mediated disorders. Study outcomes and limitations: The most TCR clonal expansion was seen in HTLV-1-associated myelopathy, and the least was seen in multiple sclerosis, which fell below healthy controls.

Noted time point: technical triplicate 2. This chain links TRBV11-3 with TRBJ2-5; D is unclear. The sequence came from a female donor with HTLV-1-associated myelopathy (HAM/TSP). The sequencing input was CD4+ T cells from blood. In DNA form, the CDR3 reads TGTGCCAGCAGCTCCGGCAACCAAGAGACCCAGTACTTC. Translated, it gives CASSSGNQETQYF.